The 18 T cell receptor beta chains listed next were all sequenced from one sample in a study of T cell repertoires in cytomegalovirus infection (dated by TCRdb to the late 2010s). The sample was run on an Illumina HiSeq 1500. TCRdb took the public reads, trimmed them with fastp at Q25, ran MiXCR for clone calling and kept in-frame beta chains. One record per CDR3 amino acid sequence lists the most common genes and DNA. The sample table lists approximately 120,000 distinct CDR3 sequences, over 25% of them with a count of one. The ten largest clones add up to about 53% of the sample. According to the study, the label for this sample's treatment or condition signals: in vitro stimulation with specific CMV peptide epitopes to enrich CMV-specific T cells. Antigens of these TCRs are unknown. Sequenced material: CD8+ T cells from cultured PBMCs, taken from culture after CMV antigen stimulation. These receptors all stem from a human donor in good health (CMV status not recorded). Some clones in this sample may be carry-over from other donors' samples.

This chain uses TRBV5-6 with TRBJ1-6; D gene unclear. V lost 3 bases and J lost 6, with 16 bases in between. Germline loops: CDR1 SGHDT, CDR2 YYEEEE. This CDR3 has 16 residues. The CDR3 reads CASSSQDEGLNSPLHF. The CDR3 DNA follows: TGTGCCAGCAGCTCCCAAGACGAGGGTCTTAATTCACCCCTCCACTTT.

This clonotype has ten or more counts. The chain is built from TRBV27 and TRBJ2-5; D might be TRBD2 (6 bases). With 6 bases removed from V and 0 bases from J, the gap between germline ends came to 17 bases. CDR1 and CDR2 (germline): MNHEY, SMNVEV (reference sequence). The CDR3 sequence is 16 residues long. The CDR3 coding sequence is TGTGCCAGCAGCTTAACCGGGGGAATATACCAAGAGACCCAGTACTTC. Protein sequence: CASSLTGGIYQETQYF.

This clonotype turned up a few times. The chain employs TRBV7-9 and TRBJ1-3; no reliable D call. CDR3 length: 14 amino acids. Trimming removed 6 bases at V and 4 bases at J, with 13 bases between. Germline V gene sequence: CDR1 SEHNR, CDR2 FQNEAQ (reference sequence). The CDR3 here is CASRYGLGGNTIYF. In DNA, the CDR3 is TGTGCCAGCAGGTACGGACTTGGCGGAAACACCATATATTTT.

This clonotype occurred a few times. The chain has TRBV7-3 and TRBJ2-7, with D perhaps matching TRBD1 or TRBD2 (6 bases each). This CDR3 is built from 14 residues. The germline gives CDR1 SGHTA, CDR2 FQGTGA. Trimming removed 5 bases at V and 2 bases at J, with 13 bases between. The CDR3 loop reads CASSVGGTTYEQYF. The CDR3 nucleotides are TGTGCCAGCAGCGTAGGGGGGACAACCTACGAGCAGTACTTC.

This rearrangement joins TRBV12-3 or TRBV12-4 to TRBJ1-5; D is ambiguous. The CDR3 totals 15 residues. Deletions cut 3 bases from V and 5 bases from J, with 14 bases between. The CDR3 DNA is TGTGCCAGCAGTTTTTTCCTTCGGCGGGATCAGCCCCAGCATTTT. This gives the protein CASSFFLRRDQPQHF.

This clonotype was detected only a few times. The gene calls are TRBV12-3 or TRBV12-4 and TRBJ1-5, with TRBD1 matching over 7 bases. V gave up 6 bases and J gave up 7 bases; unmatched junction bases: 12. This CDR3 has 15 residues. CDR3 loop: CASSSRQGPEQPQHF. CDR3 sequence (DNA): TGTGCCAGCAGCTCAAGACAGGGCCCGGAACAGCCCCAGCATTTT.

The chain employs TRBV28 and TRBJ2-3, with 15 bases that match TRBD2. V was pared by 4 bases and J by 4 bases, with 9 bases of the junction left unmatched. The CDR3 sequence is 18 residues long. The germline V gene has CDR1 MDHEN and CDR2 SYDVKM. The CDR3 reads CASSSPPWTSGGADTQYF. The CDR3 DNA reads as TGTGCCAGCAGTTCCCCGCCCTGGACTAGCGGGGGGGCAGATACGCAGTATTTT.

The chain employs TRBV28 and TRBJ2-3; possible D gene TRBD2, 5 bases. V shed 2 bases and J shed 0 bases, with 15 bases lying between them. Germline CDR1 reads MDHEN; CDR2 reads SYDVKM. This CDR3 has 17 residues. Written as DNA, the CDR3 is TGTGCCAGCAGTTTACCCCCCGCGGGCGGAAGCACAGATACGCAGTATTTT. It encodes CASSLPPAGGSTDTQYF.

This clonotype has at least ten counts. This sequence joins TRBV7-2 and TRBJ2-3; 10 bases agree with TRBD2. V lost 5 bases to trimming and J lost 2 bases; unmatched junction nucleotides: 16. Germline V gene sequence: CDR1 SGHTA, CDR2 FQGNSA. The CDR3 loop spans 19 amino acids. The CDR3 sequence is CASSPKIGLAGAYTDTQYF. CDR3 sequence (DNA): TGTGCCAGCAGCCCAAAAATAGGGCTAGCGGGGGCCTACACAGATACGCAGTATTTT.

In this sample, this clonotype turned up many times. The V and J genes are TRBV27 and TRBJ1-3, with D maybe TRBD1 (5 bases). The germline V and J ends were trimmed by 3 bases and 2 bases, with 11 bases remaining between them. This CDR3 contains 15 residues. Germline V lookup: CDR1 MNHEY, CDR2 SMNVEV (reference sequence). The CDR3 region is CASSFGSGTGNTIYF. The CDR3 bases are TGTGCCAGCAGTTTCGGCTCAGGGACTGGAAACACCATATATTTT.

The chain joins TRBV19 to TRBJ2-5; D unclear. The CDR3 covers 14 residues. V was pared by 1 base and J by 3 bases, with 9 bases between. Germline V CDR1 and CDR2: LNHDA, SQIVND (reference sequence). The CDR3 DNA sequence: TGTGCCAGTAGTATAGTCGGCCTAGAAGAGACCCAGTACTTC. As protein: CASSIVGLEETQYF. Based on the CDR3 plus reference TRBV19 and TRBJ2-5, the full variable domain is DGGITQSPKYLFRKEGQNVTLSCEQNLNHDAMYWYRQDPGQGLRLIYYSQIVNDFQKGDIAEGYSVSREKKESFPLTVTSAQKNPTAFYLCASSIVGLEETQYFGPGTRLLVL.

CDR3 region: CASRSSGEQYF. In DNA, the CDR3 is TGTGCCAGCAGGTCTAGCGGAGAGCAGTACTTC. V is TRBV27 and J is TRBJ2-7; 7 nucleotides match TRBD2. CDR1 is MNHEY and CDR2 is SMNVEV in the germline V gene (reference sequence). Germline trimming cut 6 bases from V and 7 bases from J; bases unmatched to any gene: 3. The CDR3 is 11 residues long.

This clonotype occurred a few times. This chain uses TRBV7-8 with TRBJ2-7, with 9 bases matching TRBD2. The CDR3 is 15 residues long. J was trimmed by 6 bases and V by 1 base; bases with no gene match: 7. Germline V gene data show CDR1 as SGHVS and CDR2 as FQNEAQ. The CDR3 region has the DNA TGTGCCAGCAGCTTAGTATACAGCGGGGGGCTCGAGCAGTACTTC. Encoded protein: CASSLVYSGGLEQYF.

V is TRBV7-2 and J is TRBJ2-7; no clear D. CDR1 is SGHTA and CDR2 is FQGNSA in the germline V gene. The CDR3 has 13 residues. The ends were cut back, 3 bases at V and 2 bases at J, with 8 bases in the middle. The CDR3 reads CASSFYRAYEQYF. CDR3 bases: TGTGCCAGCAGCTTTTATCGCGCCTACGAGCAGTACTTC. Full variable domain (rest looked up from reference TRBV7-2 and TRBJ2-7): GAGVSQSPSNKVTEKGKDVELRCDPISGHTALYWYRQSLGQGLEFLIYFQGNSAPDKSGLPSDRFSAERTGGSVSTLTIQRTQQEDSAVYLCASSFYRAYEQYFGPGTRLTVT.

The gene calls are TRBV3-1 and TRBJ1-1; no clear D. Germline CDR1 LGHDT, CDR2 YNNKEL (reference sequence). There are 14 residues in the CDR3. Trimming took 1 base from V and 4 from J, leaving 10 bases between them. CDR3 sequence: CASSQGFRGTEAFF. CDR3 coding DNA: TGTGCCAGCAGCCAAGGATTCCGGGGCACTGAAGCTTTCTTT.

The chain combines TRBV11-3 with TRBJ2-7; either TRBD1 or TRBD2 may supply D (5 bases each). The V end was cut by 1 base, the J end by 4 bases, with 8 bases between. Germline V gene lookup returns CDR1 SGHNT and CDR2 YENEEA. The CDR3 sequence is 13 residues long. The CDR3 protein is CASSLGDGYEQYF. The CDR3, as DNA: TGTGCCAGCAGCTTAGGGGACGGATACGAGCAGTACTTC.

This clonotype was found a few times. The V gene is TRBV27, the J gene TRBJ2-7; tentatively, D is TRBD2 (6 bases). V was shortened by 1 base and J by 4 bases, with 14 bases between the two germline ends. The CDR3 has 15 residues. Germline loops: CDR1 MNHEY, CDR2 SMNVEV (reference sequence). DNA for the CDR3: TGTGCCAGCAGTTTATTCCAGGGTGCGGGGTACGAGCAGTACTTC. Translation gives CASSLFQGAGYEQYF.

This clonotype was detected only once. The CDR3 loop is CASSQGNSPLHF. CDR3 sequence (DNA): TGTGCCAGCAGTCAGGGAAATTCACCCCTCCACTTT. J is TRBJ1-6 and V is TRBV12-3 or TRBV12-4, with D possibly TRBD1 on 5 matching bases. The CDR3 is made up of 12 amino acids. The V and J ends lost 5 bases and 7 bases respectively, with 6 bases between them.